Following are 14 T cell receptor beta chains from one sample sequenced in a study of CD8 T cells in ankylosing spondylitis. Study conclusions and caveats: Among TCR beta sequences, a motif of eight highly homologous variants appeared characteristic of ankylosing spondylitis blood.

TCRdb redid the calling of the 5' RACE reads with MiXCR, one entry per CDR3 protein. The repertoire holds about 510,000 distinct CDR3 sequences, with 5.3% as singletons. Antigen specificity for these receptors is unknown. The sequenced sample was blood, either unsorted or a sorted T cell fraction (not recorded which). The receptors come from a male donor with ankylosing spondylitis.

In this sample, this clonotype turned up many times. This sequence joins TRBV6-2 or TRBV6-3 and TRBJ2-5; 12 bases line up with TRBD2. The CDR3 is made up of 15 amino acids. V lost 3 bases to trimming and J lost 13 bases; unmatched junction nucleotides: 12. The germline V gene encodes CDR1 MNHEY and CDR2 SVGEGT. The CDR3 nucleotides read TGTGCCAGCAGTTATGGACTAGCGGGAACCCGATCGGGGTACTTC. It is translated as CASSYGLAGTRSGYF.

Ten or more counts support this clonotype. CDR3 amino acids: CASQGFPSGVTGELFF. The CDR3 nucleotides read TGTGCCAGCCAGGGATTTCCTAGCGGGGTCACCGGGGAGCTGTTTTTT. The V call is TRBV7-2, the J call TRBJ2-2; 9 bases align to TRBD2. From germline, CDR1 is SGHTA and CDR2 FQGNSA. The length of the CDR3 is 16 residues. Trimming at V came to 8 bases and at J to 4 bases, leaving 11 bases not matched to a gene.

This clonotype was seen ten or more times. This rearrangement joins TRBV7-2 to TRBJ2-1; perhaps TRBD2 as D (6 bases). This CDR3 spans 15 amino acids. Germline CDR1 reads SGHTA; CDR2 reads FQGNSA. Trimming left V 5 bases short and J 7 bases short, with 18 bases between. The CDR3 DNA reads as TGTGCCAGCAGCCTGACGGGGTCGGGAGTGAATGAGCAGTTCTTC. Its protein is CASSLTGSGVNEQFF. The full variable domain, in which reference TRBV7-2 and TRBJ2-1 provide the parts outside the CDR3, is GAGVSQSPSNKVTEKGKDVELRCDPISGHTALYWYRQSLGQGLEFLIYFQGNSAPDKSGLPSDRFSAERTGGSVSTLTIQRTQQEDSAVYLCASSLTGSGVNEQFFGPGTRLTVL.

This clonotype was detected a few times. This chain links TRBV6-1 with TRBJ2-7; no clear D gene. Looked up from germline, CDR1 is MNHNS and CDR2 is SASEGT. This CDR3 has 13 amino acids. The V end was cut by 6 bases, the J end by 3 bases, with 12 bases between. The CDR3 DNA sequence: TGTGCCAGCAGCCGACCGTGGGGCTACGAGCAGTACTTC. Translating gives CASSRPWGYEQYF.

This clonotype was counted many times. The chain has TRBV7-2 and TRBJ2-7; 10 bases match TRBD1. The CDR3 runs 14 residues. The V segment lost 6 bases and the J segment 7 bases; nucleotides outside the gene matches: 9. The germline gives CDR1 SGHTA, CDR2 FQGNSA. The CDR3 region is CASSPGQGFGEQYF. The CDR3 DNA reads TGTGCCAGCAGTCCGGGACAGGGGTTTGGGGAGCAGTACTTC.

This clonotype was seen ten or more times. CDR3 sequence: CASTRTSGSNEQFF. CDR3 DNA: TGTGCCAGCACCAGGACTAGCGGCTCCAATGAGCAGTTCTTC. V is TRBV5-6 and J is TRBJ2-1, with 10 bases lining up with TRBD2. J gave up 6 bases and V 6 bases, and 6 bases lay outside the gene matches. Germline lookup yields CDR1 SGHDT and CDR2 YYEEEE. This CDR3 region has 14 residues. Variable domain in full (rest from reference TRBV5-6 and TRBJ2-1): DAGVTQSPTHLIKTRGQQVTLRCSPKSGHDTVSWYQQALGQGPQFIFQYYEEEERQRGNFPDRFSGHQFPNYSSELNVNALLLGDSALYLCASTRTSGSNEQFFGPGTRLTVL.

This clonotype was counted many times. This sequence joins TRBV7-2 and TRBJ2-5; 9 nucleotides align to TRBD2. J was trimmed by 5 bases and V by 1 base; bases with no gene match: 11. This CDR3 is 17 amino acids long. Germline V gives CDR1 SGHTA, CDR2 FQGNSA. The CDR3 nucleotides are TGTGCCAGCAGCTTAGGGCGAAGCGGGAGGCGAGGGGAGACCCAGTACTTC. Its translation is CASSLGRSGRRGETQYF.

This clonotype turned up a few times. The chain combines TRBV6-5 with TRBJ1-2, with D maybe TRBD1 (5 bases). V was cut by 2 bases and J by 6 bases, with 13 bases left in between. Germline CDR1 reads MNHEY; CDR2 reads SVGAGI. The CDR3 has 14 amino acids. The CDR3 region is CASSYRQGSHGYTF. CDR3 nucleotides: TGTGCCAGCAGTTACCGTCAGGGTTCCCATGGCTACACCTTC.

Many counts were recorded for this clonotype. This chain connects TRBV29-1 to TRBJ1-2; D is perhaps TRBD1 (6 bases). Trimming shortened V by 6 bases and J by 8 bases, and 13 bases separated the two germline ends. This CDR3 spans 11 amino acids. In germline, CDR1 is SQVTM, CDR2 ANQGSEA. CDR3 residues: CSVRGAEGYTF. CDR3 nucleotides: TGCAGCGTGAGGGGGGCGGAAGGCTACACCTTC. Full variable domain (outside the CDR3, taken from reference TRBV29-1 and TRBJ1-2): SAVISQKPSRDICQRGTSLTIQCQVDSQVTMMFWYRQQPGQSLTLIATANQGSEATYESGFVIDKFPISRPNLTFSTLTVSNMSPEDSSIYLCSVRGAEGYTFGSGTRLTVV.

This clonotype was seen ten or more times. V gene TRBV4-2 combines with J gene TRBJ1-1; D unclear. Trimming took off 0 bases at V and 4 bases at J, with 6 bases between the two ends. Per germline, CDR1 LGHNA and CDR2 YNFKEQ. This CDR3 has 13 residues. DNA for the CDR3: TGTGCCAGCAGCCAAGATCGAACCACTGAAGCTTTCTTT. This sequence encodes CASSQDRTTEAFF.

This clonotype was seen ten or more times. The chain has TRBV7-9 and TRBJ2-7, with D possibly matching TRBD2 (5 bases). Germline V gives CDR1 SEHNR, CDR2 FQNEAQ (reference sequence). Between the trimmed V and J ends, which lost 5 bases and 1 base, there was a span of 15 bases. The CDR3 contains 15 residues. CDR3 coding DNA: TGTGCCAGCAGCCCGGGAATAGTGCCTTCCTACGAGCAGTACTTC. This translates into CASSPGIVPSYEQYF.

Note on this clonotype: This could be a read error, since a much larger clone is one nucleotide away. This rearrangement joins TRBV5-1 to TRBJ2-7, with D tentatively TRBD1 or TRBD2 (5 bases each). CDR1 is SGHRS, CDR2 YFSETQ, per germline. This CDR3 spans 15 amino acids. This chain's CDR3 is CVSSSGTALIYEQYF. For the CDR3, the DNA is TGCGTCAGCAGCTCTGGGACGGCGTTGATCTACGAGCAGTACTTC.

This clonotype has a count of ten or more. The gene calls are TRBV5-1 and TRBJ1-2; TRBD1 might be the D (5 bases). The CDR3 covers 14 residues. Germline V CDR1 and CDR2: SGHRS, YFSETQ. Trimming removed 0 bases from V and 4 bases from J, with 10 bases in between. The CDR3, as DNA: TGCGCCAGCAGCTTGGGAGCAGGGAGCTATGGCTACACCTTC. Translating gives CASSLGAGSYGYTF.

This clonotype came up many times. The CDR3, as DNA: TGCAGCGTTGGGAAGGGAGATGGCTACACCTTC. Its translation is CSVGKGDGYTF. The V call is TRBV29-1, the J call TRBJ1-2, with D uncertain. Per germline, CDR1 SQVTM and CDR2 ANQGSEA. Trimming took 4 bases from V and 6 from J, leaving 9 bases between them. The CDR3 totals 11 residues. Filled out from reference TRBV29-1 and TRBJ1-2, the complete variable domain reads SAVISQKPSRDICQRGTSLTIQCQVDSQVTMMFWYRQQPGQSLTLIATANQGSEATYESGFVIDKFPISRPNLTFSTLTVSNMSPEDSSIYLCSVGKGDGYTFGSGTRLTVV.